A selection of T cell receptor beta chains follows, all from one sample in a study of blood T cells in healthy people across ages. TCRdb reprocessed the 5' RACE reads via MiXCR and lists one record per CDR3 protein. There are about 2 million distinct CDR3 sequences in the sample; around half occur only once, and less than 2.5% lies in the top ten. The sequencing input was blood. These receptors all come from a woman aged 40 to 55 in good health. Both conserved end residues are part of each CDR3.

V: TRBV6-6; J: TRBJ1-6; CDR3: CASSTTGVRDSPLHF
V: TRBV3-1; J: TRBJ2-5; CDR3: CASSQEMGKTQYF
V: TRBV6-5; J: TRBJ1-4; CDR3: CASRTGQGINEKLFF
V: TRBV6-1; J: TRBJ2-1; CDR3: CASSEASSTVEQFF
V: TRBV20-1; J: TRBJ1-4; CDR3: CSARETTGTEEKLFF
V: TRBV28; J: TRBJ2-1; CDR3: CASSFQGQGNNEQFF
V: TRBV7-3; J: TRBJ2-5; CDR3: CASSLIDRGSETQYF
V: TRBV24-1; J: TRBJ2-3; CDR3: CATSDPDSTDTQYF
V: TRBV6-1; J: TRBJ1-5; CDR3: CASSEIRGQLANQPQHF
V: TRBV27; J: TRBJ2-1; CDR3: CASSSIAGGTTFSYNEQFF
V: TRBV6-5; J: TRBJ2-5; CDR3: CASSQRTGGEKTQYF
V: TRBV12-3/TRBV12-4; J: TRBJ2-4; CDR3: CASSIPAKDIQYF
V: TRBV23-1; J: .; CDR3: CASSQSRGYEQYF
V: TRBV2; J: TRBJ1-6; CDR3: CASGGHPLHF
V: TRBV6-6; J: TRBJ2-5; CDR3: CASSYSMTGGETQYF
V: TRBV21-1; J: TRBJ1-1; CDR3: CASSLHGGHSEAFF
V: TRBV6-2/TRBV6-3; J: TRBJ2-3; CDR3: CASSDPLAGKDTQYF
V: TRBV16; J: TRBJ2-3; CDR3: CASSPRGANTQYF
V: TRBV7-2; J: TRBJ1-1; CDR3: CASSITGGASFSTEAFF
V: TRBV28; J: TRBJ1-2; CDR3: CASSLLSGVLYGYTF
V: TRBV25-1; J: TRBJ2-5; CDR3: CASSELEGSVTETQYF
V: TRBV5-1; J: TRBJ2-1; CDR3: CASSRDERGKNNEQFF